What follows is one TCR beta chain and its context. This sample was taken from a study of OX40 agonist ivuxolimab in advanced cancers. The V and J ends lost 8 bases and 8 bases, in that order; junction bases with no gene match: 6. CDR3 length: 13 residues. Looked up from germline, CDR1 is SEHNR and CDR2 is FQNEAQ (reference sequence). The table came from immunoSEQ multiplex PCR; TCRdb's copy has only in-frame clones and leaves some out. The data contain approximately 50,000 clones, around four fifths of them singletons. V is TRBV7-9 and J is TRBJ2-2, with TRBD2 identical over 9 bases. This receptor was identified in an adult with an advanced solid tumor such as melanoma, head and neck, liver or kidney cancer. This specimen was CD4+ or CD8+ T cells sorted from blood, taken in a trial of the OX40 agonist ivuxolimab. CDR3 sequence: CASLRAGGGELFF. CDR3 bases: TGTGCCAGCTTAAGAGCGGGAGGAGGGGAGCTGTTTTTT.